This entry concerns a single TCR beta chain. Its antigen is not known. The repertoire was sequenced with immunoSEQ multiplex PCR; TCRdb's copy has only in-frame clones and lacks some. This sample yields 1.5 million to 2.5 million clones, of which around 96% are seen a single time; roughly 1% belongs to the top ten. This entry belongs to a study of shared clonotypes between healthy human individuals. Study in general: CD4 naive cells filled three plates per donor, CD4 memory three, CD8 naive two and CD8 memory one.

Trimming took 4 bases from V and 5 from J, leaving 18 bases between them. The germline CDR1 and CDR2 sequences are SQVTM and ANQGSEA. The CDR3 runs to 14 residues. CD45RO-negative, CCR7-selected cells formed the naive CD8 fraction, which excluded terminally differentiated effector memory CD45RA+ cells. Study outcomes and limitations: Only blood samples were collected, and tissue repertoires likely differ. The four-donor shared clonotypes exceeded non-shared clonotypes in generation probability, with non-shared ones scoring lower.

The sample consisted of naive CD8+ T cells sorted from blood. The TCR sequence derives from a man aged 18 to 30 in good health. The chain links TRBV29-1 to TRBJ2-7, with D possibly being TRBD1 or TRBD2 (5 bases each). The CDR3 sequence: CSVVGVSVRDEQYF. In nucleotides, the CDR3 is TGCAGCGTTGTGGGGGTTTCGGTGAGGGACGAGCAGTACTTC.